This is a list of T cell receptor beta chains from one sample in a study of blood T cell repertoires in COVID-19. Sequencing used immunoSEQ multiplex PCR; TCRdb keeps in-frame clones, though not all of them. The data hold around 80,000 clones, with roughly 80% observed a single time. Specimen: peripheral blood. Receptor source: a human donor in a cohort sampled during active COVID-19. Each CDR3 is given with its conserved first and last residue. The D gene is left open where the match is weak. Clone size appears in some rows only: once, few, many, or a class for an expanded clone.

V,D,size,J,DNA,CDR3
TRBV7-3,TRBD2,once,TRBJ2-1,TGTGCCAGCAGCTTAGGGACTAGCGTAGGCAATGAGCAGTTCTTC,CASSLGTSVGNEQFF
TRBV19,-,-,TRBJ1-1,TGTGCCAGTAGTATAGTCCAACAGCCGAACACTGAAGCTTTCTTT,CASSIVQQPNTEAFF
TRBV27,-,-,TRBJ1-3,TGTGCCAGCAGTTTACGGGGGGCAGGAAACACCATATATTTT,CASSLRGAGNTIYF
TRBV18,TRBD2,-,TRBJ2-3,TGTGCCAGCTCACGGTCTAGCGGGGGGGCAGATACGCAGTATTTT,CASSRSSGGADTQYF
TRBV5-4,TRBD2,-,TRBJ2-5,TGTGCCAGCAGCTTGTGGGCTAGCGGGGGGGAGACCCAGTACTTC,CASSLWASGGETQYF
TRBV19,TRBD1,-,TRBJ2-7,TGTGCCAGTGGGTCACAGGGGGAACTGGACGAGCAGTACTTC,CASGSQGELDEQYF
TRBV9,TRBD2,-,TRBJ2-1,TGTGCCAGCAGCGTAGGGGCAGGGAGGGGCAATGAGCAGTTCTTC,CASSVGAGRGNEQFF
TRBV5-5,-,-,TRBJ2-7,TGTGCCAGCAGCTTGACGTCAGGGGCCTACGAGCAGTACTTC,CASSLTSGAYEQYF
TRBV18,TRBD1,-,TRBJ1-2,TGTGCCAGCTCACCGAGGACAGGGGGCGAGGTTGGGTATGGCTACACCTTC,CASSPRTGGEVGYGYTF
TRBV7-3,TRBD1,few,TRBJ2-3,TGTGCCAGCAGCTATACGGGACAGGGCACAGATACGCAGTATTTT,CASSYTGQGTDTQYF
TRBV14,TRBD1,-,TRBJ1-6,TGTGCCAGCAGCCAGATCTCCGGGACAGTAAATTCACCCCTCCACTTT,CASSQISGTVNSPLHF
TRBV24-1,TRBD2,-,TRBJ2-2,TGTGCCACCAGGGGACCGGGAGGGACCGGGGAGCTGTTTTTT,CATRGPGGTGELFF
TRBV11-2,-,-,TRBJ1-2,TGTGCCAGCAGCTTAGGAGAGGATTCCCTCGACTATGGCTACACCTTC,CASSLGEDSLDYGYTF
TRBV9,-,few,TRBJ1-1,TGTGCCAGCAGCGTCGTAACAGGGCCCCTGAACACTGAAGCTTTCTTT,CASSVVTGPLNTEAFF
TRBV4-1,-,-,TRBJ2-2,TGCGCCAGCAGCCAAGAAAGGCAGGGAAGGACCGGGGAGCTGTTTTTT,CASSQERQGRTGELFF
TRBV5-1,TRBD1,-,TRBJ2-5,TGCGCCAGCAGCTCGGGGGACAGGGGGCGCGGAGAGACCCAGTACTTC,CASSSGDRGRGETQYF
TRBV5-3,-,once,TRBJ2-7,TGTGCCAGAAGCTCCGGGACTTTTCCTCCCTACGAGCAGTACTTC,CARSSGTFPPYEQYF
TRBV5-1,-,-,TRBJ1-5,TGCGCCAGCAGCTTGGGGGGGGATCAGCCCCAGCATTTT,CASSLGGDQPQHF
TRBV5-1,TRBD2,-,TRBJ2-5,TGCGCCAGCAGCCCTAGGACTAGGGGAGAGACCCAGTACTTC,CASSPRTRGETQYF
TRBV2,-,-,TRBJ1-6,TGTGCCAGCAGTGTCGAGACACCCTCCGATTCACCCCTCCACTTT,CASSVETPSDSPLHF
TRBV19,-,-,TRBJ1-2,TGTGCCAGTAGTATCCGGGGTATGAGTATGTGGTACACCTTC,CASSIRGMSMWYTF
TRBV7-9,-,-,TRBJ2-4,TGTGCCAGCAGCTTAGAGACAGCCCTAGCCAAAAACATTCAGTACTTC,CASSLETALAKNIQYF
TRBV19,-,once,TRBJ1-2,TGTGCCAGTAGTATTTACAGGTTTAACTATGGCTACACCTTC,CASSIYRFNYGYTF
TRBV9,-,-,TRBJ2-5,TGTGCCAGCAGCGTAGACCTAGCGAGCCAAGAGACCCAGTACTTC,CASSVDLASQETQYF